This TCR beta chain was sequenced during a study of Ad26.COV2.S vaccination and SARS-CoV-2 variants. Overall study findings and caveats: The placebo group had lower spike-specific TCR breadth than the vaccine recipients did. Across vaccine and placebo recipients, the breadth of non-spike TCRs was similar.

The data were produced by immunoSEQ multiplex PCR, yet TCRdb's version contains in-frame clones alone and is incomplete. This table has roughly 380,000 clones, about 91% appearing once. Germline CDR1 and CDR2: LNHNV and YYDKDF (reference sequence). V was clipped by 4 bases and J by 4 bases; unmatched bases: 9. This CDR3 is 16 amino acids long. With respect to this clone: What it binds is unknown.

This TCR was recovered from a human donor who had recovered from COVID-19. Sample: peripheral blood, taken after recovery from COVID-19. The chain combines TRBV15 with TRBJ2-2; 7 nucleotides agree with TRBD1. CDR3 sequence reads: CATSTTRDSGTGELFF. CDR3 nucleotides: TGTGCCACCAGCACGACTCGGGACAGCGGCACCGGGGAGCTGTTTTTT.